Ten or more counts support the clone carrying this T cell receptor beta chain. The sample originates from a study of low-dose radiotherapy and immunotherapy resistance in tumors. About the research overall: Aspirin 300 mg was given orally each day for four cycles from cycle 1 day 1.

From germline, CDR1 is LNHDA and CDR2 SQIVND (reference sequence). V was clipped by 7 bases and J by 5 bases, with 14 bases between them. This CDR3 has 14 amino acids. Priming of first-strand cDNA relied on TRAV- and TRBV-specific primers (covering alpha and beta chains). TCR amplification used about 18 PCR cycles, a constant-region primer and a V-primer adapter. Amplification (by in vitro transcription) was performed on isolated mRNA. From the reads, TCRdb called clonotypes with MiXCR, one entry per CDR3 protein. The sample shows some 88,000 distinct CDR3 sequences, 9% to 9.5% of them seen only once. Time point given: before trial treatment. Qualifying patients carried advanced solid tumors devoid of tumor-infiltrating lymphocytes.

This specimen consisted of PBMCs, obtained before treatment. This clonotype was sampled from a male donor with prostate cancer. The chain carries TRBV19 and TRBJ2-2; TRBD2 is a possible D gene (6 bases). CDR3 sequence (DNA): TGTGCCAGTACAGGTGGAGGGTGGACCGGGGAGCTGTTTTTT. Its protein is CASTGGGWTGELFF.